What follows describes a single T cell receptor beta chain. The data derive from a study of preoperative IRX-2 immunotherapy in early breast cancer. The CDR3 contains 18 residues. Germline V gene lookup returns CDR1 LNHDA and CDR2 SQIVND (reference sequence). The V end was cut by 7 bases, the J end by 0 bases, with 22 bases between. Assay: immunoSEQ multiplex PCR; the TCRdb copy retains only in-frame clones and omits some. The sample comprises around 24,000 clones, about three quarters of which are singletons, and 6% to 7.5% rests with the top ten. Treatment described: preoperative locoregional IRX-2 cytokine immunotherapy. This phase Ib study tested locoregional IRX-2 cytokine immunotherapy given before surgery.

The source of this sequence is a human donor with breast cancer. The chain links TRBV19 to TRBJ1-5, with D tentatively TRBD1 (6 bases). The sample consisted of lymph node tissue, taken after IRX-2 immunotherapy. CDR3 region: CASTQDSPVSYSNQPQHF. The CDR3 DNA follows: TGTGCCAGTACCCAGGACAGCCCGGTCTCCTATAGCAATCAGCCCCAGCATTTT.